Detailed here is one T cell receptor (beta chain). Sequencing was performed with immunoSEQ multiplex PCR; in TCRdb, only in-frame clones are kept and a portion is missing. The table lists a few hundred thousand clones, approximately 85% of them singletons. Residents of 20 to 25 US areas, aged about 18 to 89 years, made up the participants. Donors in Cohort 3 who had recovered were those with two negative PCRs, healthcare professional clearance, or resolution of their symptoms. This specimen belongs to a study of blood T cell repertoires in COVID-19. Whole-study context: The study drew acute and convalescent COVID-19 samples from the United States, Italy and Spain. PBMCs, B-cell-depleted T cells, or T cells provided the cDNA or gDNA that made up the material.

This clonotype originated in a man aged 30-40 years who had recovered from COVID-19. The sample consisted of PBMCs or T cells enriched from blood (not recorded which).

CDR3 loop: CASSLRGQGYEQYF. The CDR3 region has the DNA TGTGCCAGCAGCTTGAGGGGACAGGGCTACGAGCAGTACTTC. The genes are TRBV5-4 and TRBJ2-7; 9 positions agree with TRBD1. Germline-derived CDR1 and CDR2 are SGHNT and YYREEE (reference sequence). V trimming: 1 base; J trimming: 3 bases; junction bases outside the gene matches: 2. The CDR3 is made up of 14 amino acids.